This is a list of T cell receptor beta chains from one sample in a study of Ad26.COV2.S vaccination and SARS-CoV-2 variants. Profiled with immunoSEQ multiplex PCR; TCRdb holds only in-frame clones, not every one. This sample yields a few hundred thousand clones, of which 80% to 90% are seen a single time; about 7.1% belongs to the top ten. Sequenced material: peripheral blood, taken in a trial of Ad26.COV2.S vaccine versus placebo. The receptors come from a person between 18 and 65 years old who received the Ad26.COV2.S COVID-19 vaccine or a placebo. Both conserved end residues are part of each CDR3. The D gene is left open where the match is weak. Size tells how often a clone was seen (once, few, many) or the class of an expanded clone, and some rows leave it out.

size: -; D: -; J: TRBJ2-1; V: TRBV5-1; DNA: TGCGCCAGCAGCCCCACACCGGGTTTCTCCTACAATGAGCAGTTCTTC; CDR3: CASSPTPGFSYNEQFF
size: -; D: -; J: TRBJ2-7; V: TRBV19; DNA: TGTGCCAGTAGTATAGTGGCGGATTACGAGCAGTACTTC; CDR3: CASSIVADYEQYF
size: -; D: -; J: TRBJ1-3; V: TRBV2; DNA: TGTGCCAGCAGCGAAGGGGGAAACACCATATATTTT; CDR3: CASSEGGNTIYF
size: -; D: TRBD1; J: TRBJ2-7; V: TRBV10-3; DNA: TGTGCCATCAGCGGACAGGGGTCGGACGAGCAGTACTTC; CDR3: CAISGQGSDEQYF
size: once; D: TRBD1; J: TRBJ1-2; V: TRBV7-9; DNA: TGTGCCAGCAGCTCCCCGGGACAGGGAGGAGGCTACACCTTC; CDR3: CASSSPGQGGGYTF
size: once; D: -; J: TRBJ2-7; V: TRBV10-3; DNA: TGTGCCATCAGTGAGTCGCCCGGCTACGAGCAGTACTTC; CDR3: CAISESPGYEQYF
size: -; D: TRBD2; J: TRBJ2-3; V: TRBV4-2; DNA: TGTGCCAGCAGCCAAGGCGGGAGGGCCGGGGCAGATACGCAGTATTTT; CDR3: CASSQGGRAGADTQYF
size: -; D: -; J: TRBJ1-1; V: TRBV18; DNA: TGTGCCAGCTCACCCGGTACCGGGTCGCGCACTGAAGCTTTCTTT; CDR3: CASSPGTGSRTEAFF
size: once; D: -; J: TRBJ1-1; V: TRBV5-1; DNA: TGCGCCAGCAGCTCCACGCCGGGACTCCCAAAAGCTTTCTTT; CDR3: CASSSTPGLPKAFF
size: -; D: -; J: TRBJ1-1; V: TRBV12-5; DNA: TGTGCTAGTGGTTGGACCCGCACAGGGCTTAACTTTGAAGCTTTCTTT; CDR3: CASGWTRTGLNFEAFF
size: -; D: TRBD1; J: TRBJ1-5; V: TRBV9; DNA: TGTGCCAGCAGTCGACAGGGAGGTAGGCAGCCCCAGCATTTT; CDR3: CASSRQGGRQPQHF
size: -; D: TRBD1; J: TRBJ1-1; V: TRBV18; DNA: TGTGCCAGCTCCCGACAGGGGGCTCGAACTGAAGCTTTCTTT; CDR3: CASSRQGARTEAFF
size: -; D: -; J: TRBJ1-2; V: TRBV29-1; DNA: TGCAGCGTTGATTGGAGGGAATTCAATGGCTACACCTTC; CDR3: CSVDWREFNGYTF
size: -; D: -; J: TRBJ1-3; V: TRBV24-1; DNA: TGTGCCACCAGTGACCCCGCCTCGGCCGAAAACACCATATATTTT; CDR3: CATSDPASAENTIYF
size: -; D: -; J: TRBJ1-2; V: TRBV4-2; DNA: TGTGCCAGCAGCATTCACAGGGATGGCTATGGCTACACCTTC; CDR3: CASSIHRDGYGYTF
size: -; D: -; J: TRBJ2-5; V: TRBV4-2; DNA: TGTGCCAGCAGCCACCTTAGCGGAACACAAGAGACCCAGTACTTC; CDR3: CASSHLSGTQETQYF
size: -; D: TRBD1; J: TRBJ2-2; V: TRBV27; DNA: TGTGCCAGCAGTTTATCGATAACTGGGACAGGTCGGAGGACCGGGGAGCTGTTTTTT; CDR3: CASSLSITGTGRRTGELFF
size: -; D: -; J: TRBJ2-7; V: TRBV7-2; DNA: TGTGCCAGCAGCTTATCAGCAGGGGCCTCCTACGAGCAGTACTTC; CDR3: CASSLSAGASYEQYF
size: -; D: TRBD1; J: TRBJ1-6; V: TRBV6-6; DNA: TGTGCCAGCAGCCCCGGGACAGGGAGAAGATCACCCCTCCACTTT; CDR3: CASSPGTGRRSPLHF
size: few; D: -; J: TRBJ2-3; V: TRBV7-2; DNA: TGTGCCAGCCCTGACAGGGAGGGGCAGACAGATACGCAGTATTTT; CDR3: CASPDREGQTDTQYF
size: -; D: TRBD2; J: TRBJ2-1; V: TRBV5-4; DNA: TGTGCCAGCAGCCTGACTGGGGGTAGCGGGATACGGCTCTTC; CDR3: CASSLTGGSGIRLF
size: -; D: -; J: TRBJ1-1; V: TRBV15; DNA: TGTGCCACCAGCAGAGGGGGGGATAACACTGAAGCTTTCTTT; CDR3: CATSRGGDNTEAFF
size: -; D: -; J: TRBJ2-1; V: TRBV7-8; DNA: TGTGCCAGCAGCCAAGGCCGAATCGATGAGCAGTTCTTC; CDR3: CASSQGRIDEQFF
size: -; D: -; J: TRBJ2-3; V: TRBV15; DNA: TGTGCCACCAGCAGGGGGGGAACTGCAGATACGCAGTATTTT; CDR3: CATSRGGTADTQYF
size: -; D: -; J: TRBJ2-1; V: TRBV11-2; DNA: TGTGCCAGCAGCTTAGATTACACGGAGATGCAGTTCTTC; CDR3: CASSLDYTEMQFF
size: -; D: TRBD1; J: TRBJ2-7; V: TRBV4-2; DNA: TGTGCCAGCAGCCGAGAACTCGGGACAGGGTTTCTCTACGAGCAGTACTTC; CDR3: CASSRELGTGFLYEQYF
size: -; D: -; J: TRBJ1-3; V: TRBV3-1/TRBV3-2; DNA: TGTGCCAGCAGCCAAGGGATATTGCCTGGAAACACCATATATTTT; CDR3: CASSQGILPGNTIYF
size: few; D: -; J: TRBJ1-5; V: TRBV4-1; DNA: TGCGCCAGCAGCCAAGCCAGCAATCAGCCCCAGCATTTT; CDR3: CASSQASNQPQHF
size: -; D: TRBD2; J: TRBJ2-1; V: TRBV7-9; DNA: TGTGCCAGCGTATTGGGGGGGTCCTCCTACAATGAGCAGTTCTTC; CDR3: CASVLGGSSYNEQFF
size: -; D: -; J: TRBJ2-7; V: TRBV19; DNA: TGTGCCAGTAGTATAGGGAGCGGAACCTACGAGCAGTACTTC; CDR3: CASSIGSGTYEQYF